The clone carrying this T cell receptor (beta chain) was counted a few times. Its antigen is not known. This CDR3 contains 18 residues. Germline-derived CDR1 and CDR2 are KGHSH and LQKENI. The V gene end was trimmed by 0 bases and the J gene end by 3 bases; junction bases not matched to a gene: 8. TCR alpha and TCR beta cDNA libraries carrying sample barcodes and UMIs came from 5'RACE with constant-segment primers. TCRdb ran MiXCR on the 5' RACE reads and lists one entry per CDR3 protein. The repertoire consists of more than 350,000 distinct CDR3 sequences, with about 15% occurring once and the leading ten covering 20% to 25%. The entry originates in a study of T-cell memory formation after mild COVID-19. Study-wide points: There were some responding clones in pre-infection memory, which suggested that cross-reactive memory had joined.

Sample: PBMCs or a T cell subset sorted from them (not recorded which). The source of this sequence is a man aged 18 to 30 who had mild COVID-19 (a few samples of this study predate the infection). Cell type and time point are not known. The genes are TRBV18 and TRBJ2-3; TRBD2 matches at 11 bases. The CDR3 protein is CASSPPLGSGGATDTQYF. CDR3 DNA sequence: TGTGCCAGCTCACCACCGTTGGGTAGCGGGGGGGCGACAGATACGCAGTATTTT. The complete variable domain, with remaining parts taken from reference TRBV18 and TRBJ2-3, reads NAGVMQNPRHLVRRRGQEARLRCSPMKGHSHVYWYRQLPEEGLKFMVYLQKENIIDESGMPKERFSAEFPKEGPSILRIQQVVRGDSAAYFCASSPPLGSGGATDTQYFGPGTRLTVL.